This record looks at one TCR beta chain sequence and its context. The sample originates from a study of T cell changes during pregnancy in multiple sclerosis. The CDR3 length is 15 residues. Germline V gene data show CDR1 as SQVTM and CDR2 as ANQGSEA. V lost 4 bases and J lost 4; bases outside the gene matches: 12. Clones were sequenced by immunoSEQ multiplex PCR, and TCRdb holds only the in-frame ones, with some missing. The sample contains 45,000 to 60,000 clones, about 88% of which appear only once. This chain joins TRBV29-1 and TRBJ1-2, with 7 bases aligning to TRBD1. This receptor was obtained from a female donor with multiple sclerosis, enrolled in a pregnancy study. The sequenced sample was CD8+ T cells from peripheral blood mononuclear cells, obtained before pregnancy. The CDR3 is CSVGQTGNKGYGYTF. CDR3 nucleotide sequence: TGCAGCGTTGGGCAGACAGGGAATAAGGGCTATGGCTACACCTTC.